The source of this T cell receptor (beta chain) is a study of human T cells and chemical hapten exposure. Described time point: patch test 3, about 24 weeks after DPC sensitization. This sample's treatment: therapeutic diphenylcyclopropenone sensitization with weekly scalp DPC. Study-wide results and caveats: Every donor had alopecia, and their immune response may therefore differ from healthy people's.

Individual cDNA molecules received unique molecular identifiers in the library. TCRdb processed the RACE reads anew with MiXCR; each CDR3 protein has one entry. The data show roughly 64,000 distinct CDR3 sequences, roughly 11% seen once. The length of the CDR3 is 17 residues. Looked up from germline, CDR1 is DFQATT and CDR2 is SNEGSKA (reference sequence). V lost 6 bases, J lost 1 base, and 22 bases lay in between. This clonotype has a count of ten or more. Its antigen is as yet unknown. Sequencing was performed on whole blood, taken in connection with sensitization to the hapten diphenylcyclopropenone (DPC). The genes are TRBV20-1 and TRBJ2-1; D gene unclear. This receptor was obtained from a young woman with alopecia areata. Some clones in this sample may be carry-over from other donors' samples. CDR3 region: CSAGTRLGILSYNEQFF. CDR3 in DNA: TGCAGTGCCGGCACGCGGCTCGGTATCTTATCCTACAATGAGCAGTTCTTC.